Reported below is one T cell receptor beta chain. The data were taken from a study of blood T cell repertoires in COVID-19. About the research overall: There were acute and convalescent COVID-19 samples, and they came from the United States, Italy and Spain. PBMCs, B-cell-depleted T cells, or T cells were the source of the cDNA or gDNA that made up the material.

The length of the CDR3 is 18 residues. The ends were cut back, 1 base at V and 0 bases at J, with 16 bases in the middle. Germline-derived CDR1 and CDR2 are MGHRA and YSYEKL. The repertoire was sequenced with immunoSEQ multiplex PCR; TCRdb's copy has only in-frame clones and lacks some. The profile covers some 350,000 clones, with roughly 84% appearing a single time and about 2.7% taken by the ten largest. Cohort placement rested on clinical history that participants reported themselves. Cohort 3 donors counted as recovered after two negative PCRs, clearance, or resolved symptoms. The sequenced sample consisted of PBMCs or T cells enriched from blood (not recorded which). This chain uses TRBV4-1 with TRBJ1-5; possibly TRBD1 for D (5 bases). The receptor's source is a woman in her 30s who had recovered from COVID-19. The CDR3 sequence: CASSQAPDGGISNQPQHF. CDR3 nucleotides: TGCGCCAGCAGCCAAGCCCCGGACGGGGGAATTAGCAATCAGCCCCAGCATTTT.